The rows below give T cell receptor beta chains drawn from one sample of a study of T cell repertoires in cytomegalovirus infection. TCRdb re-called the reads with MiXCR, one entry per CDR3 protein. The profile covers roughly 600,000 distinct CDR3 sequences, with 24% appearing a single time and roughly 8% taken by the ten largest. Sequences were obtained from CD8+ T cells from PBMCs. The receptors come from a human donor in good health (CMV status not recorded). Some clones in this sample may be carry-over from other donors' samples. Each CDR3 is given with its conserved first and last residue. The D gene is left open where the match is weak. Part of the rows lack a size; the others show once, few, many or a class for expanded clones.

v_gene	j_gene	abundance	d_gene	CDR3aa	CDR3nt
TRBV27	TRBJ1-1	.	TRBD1	CASIDRVGAEAFF	TGTGCCAGCATCGACAGGGTCGGGGCTGAAGCTTTCTTT
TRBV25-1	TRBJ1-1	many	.	CASRSPGQGVEAFF	TGTGCCAGCAGGAGCCCGGGGCAGGGTGTTGAAGCTTTCTTT
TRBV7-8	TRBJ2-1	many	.	CASSLRGEGDEQFF	TGTGCCAGCAGCTTGAGAGGGGAGGGGGATGAGCAGTTCTTC
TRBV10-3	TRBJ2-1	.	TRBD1	CAISFPGTGPYNEQFF	TGTGCCATCAGTTTCCCCGGGACAGGCCCCTACAATGAGCAGTTCTTC
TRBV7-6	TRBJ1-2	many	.	CASSPGEYGYTF	TGTGCCAGCAGCCCCGGGGAGTACGGCTACACCTTC
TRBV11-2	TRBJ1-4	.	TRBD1	CASSPGQNLNEKLFF	TGTGCCAGCAGCCCGGGACAGAACCTTAATGAAAAACTGTTTTTT
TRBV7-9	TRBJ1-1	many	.	CASSLPRTVEAFF	TGTGCCAGCAGCTTACCCAGGACGGTAGAAGCTTTCTTT
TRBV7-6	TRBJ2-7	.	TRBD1	CVSSLETGIEQYF	TGTGTCAGCAGCTTGGAGACAGGGATCGAGCAGTACTTC
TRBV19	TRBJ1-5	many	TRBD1	CASRDRGYQPQHF	TGTGCCAGTAGGGACAGGGGATATCAGCCCCAGCATTTT
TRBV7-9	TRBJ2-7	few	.	CASSSDVSAYEQYF	TGTGCCAGCAGCTCGGACGTGTCGGCCTACGAGCAGTACTTC
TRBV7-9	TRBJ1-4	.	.	CASSLETVPRKEKLFF	TGTGCCAGCAGCTTAGAAACGGTCCCGAGAAAAGAAAAACTGTTTTTT
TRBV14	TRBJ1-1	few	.	CASSRGFNRLNTEAFF	TGTGCCAGCAGCCGGGGATTCAACAGACTGAACACTGAAGCTTTCTTT
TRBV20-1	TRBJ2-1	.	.	CSARGGGRSSYNEQFF	TGCAGTGCTAGAGGAGGGGGAAGGAGCTCCTACAATGAGCAGTTCTTC
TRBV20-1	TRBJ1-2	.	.	CSAGGWKDGYTF	TGCAGTGCAGGAGGGTGGAAGGATGGCTACACCTTC
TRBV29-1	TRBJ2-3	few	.	CSVVPAGAFADTQYF	TGCAGCGTTGTCCCGGCAGGGGCATTTGCAGATACGCAGTATTTT
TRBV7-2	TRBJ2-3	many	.	CASGRSTDTQYF	TGTGCCAGCGGCAGGTCCACAGATACGCAGTATTTT
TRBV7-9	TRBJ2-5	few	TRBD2	CASISLSGDWETQYF	TGTGCCAGCATTTCCCTTAGCGGGGACTGGGAGACCCAGTACTTC
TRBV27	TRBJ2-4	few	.	CASSSMRERGENIQYF	TGTGCCAGCAGCTCAATGCGTGAGAGGGGTGAAAACATTCAGTACTTC
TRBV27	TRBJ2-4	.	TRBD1	CASSPQGAMNIQYF	TGTGCCAGCAGTCCTCAGGGGGCAATGAACATTCAGTACTTC
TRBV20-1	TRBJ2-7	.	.	CSAFSTYEQYF	TGCAGTGCTTTTTCTACCTACGAGCAGTACTTC
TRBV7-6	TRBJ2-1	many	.	CASSFREDSPYNEQFF	TGTGCCAGCAGCTTTAGAGAGGACAGCCCTTACAATGAGCAGTTCTTC
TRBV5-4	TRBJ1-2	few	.	CASSSQVNYGYTF	TGTGCCAGCAGCTCCCAGGTCAACTATGGCTACACCTTC
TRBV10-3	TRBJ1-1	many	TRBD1	CAISDEQGVAEAFF	TGTGCCATCAGTGACGAACAGGGGGTAGCTGAAGCTTTCTTT
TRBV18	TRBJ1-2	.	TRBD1	CVSSPPRDRGVGYTF	TGTGTCAGCTCACCACCGCGGGACAGGGGAGTTGGCTACACCTTC
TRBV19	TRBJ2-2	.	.	CASSRGPTGELFF	TGTGCCAGTAGCAGAGGTCCCACCGGGGAGCTGTTTTTT
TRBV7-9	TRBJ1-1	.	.	CASPSPGLEAFF	TGTGCCAGCCCCTCCCCGGGACTAGAAGCTTTCTTT
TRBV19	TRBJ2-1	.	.	CASSIETFGGEQFF	TGTGCCAGTAGTATAGAAACATTCGGCGGTGAGCAGTTCTTC
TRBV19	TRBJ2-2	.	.	CASSILPAQNTGELFF	TGTGCCAGTAGTATACTTCCCGCACAGAACACCGGGGAGCTGTTTTTT
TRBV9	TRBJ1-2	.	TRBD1	CASSVSEAGTAYGYTF	TGTGCCAGCAGCGTATCGGAAGCCGGGACAGCCTATGGCTACACCTTC
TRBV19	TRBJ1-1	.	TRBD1	CASSTQGAGTEAFF	TGTGCCAGTAGCACACAGGGGGCTGGCACTGAAGCTTTCTTT
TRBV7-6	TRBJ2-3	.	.	CVSSLRAGTDTQYF	TGTGTCAGCAGCTTAAGGGCTGGAACAGATACGCAGTATTTT
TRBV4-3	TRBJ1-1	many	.	CASSPRQMNTEAFF	TGCGCCAGCAGCCCTCGACAGATGAACACTGAAGCTTTCTTT
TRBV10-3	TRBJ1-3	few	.	CAISAWEPDSGNTIYF	TGTGCCATCAGTGCTTGGGAACCTGACTCTGGAAACACCATATATTTT